A selection of T cell receptor beta chains follows, all from one sample in a study of T cell changes during pregnancy in multiple sclerosis. TCRdb's copy holds only in-frame clones and misses some; the assay was immunoSEQ multiplex PCR. The data contain 35,000 to 50,000 clones, roughly nine tenths of them seen just once; the ten biggest clones take up roughly 1.2%. The sample in question was CD4+ T cells from peripheral blood mononuclear cells, obtained after pregnancy. These receptors were collected from a female donor with multiple sclerosis, enrolled in a pregnancy study. CDR3s include the opening cysteine and the closing phenylalanine or tryptophan. The order of the fields is J gene, clone size, V gene, D gene, CDR3 DNA, CDR3 protein. D genes are given only for firm matches. For some rows the clone size is stated as once, few or many, or as a class when expanded; others skip it.

J: TRBJ2-6; size: .; V: TRBV19; D: TRBD1; DNA: TGTGCCAGTAGTGCCGGACAGGGGGCTGTGGGGGCCAACGTCCTGACTTTC; CDR3: CASSAGQGAVGANVLTF
J: TRBJ2-5; size: .; V: TRBV19; D: TRBD2; DNA: TGTGCCAGTAGTATAGATGGCACTAGCGGGGGGGAGAGAGAGACCCAGTACTTC; CDR3: CASSIDGTSGGERETQYF
J: TRBJ2-5; size: .; V: TRBV28; D: .; DNA: TGTGCCAGCAGTTTAATCCTAGCTGAGACCCAGTACTTC; CDR3: CASSLILAETQYF
J: TRBJ1-2; size: .; V: TRBV7-2; D: TRBD1; DNA: TGTGCCAGCAGCTTTTATGGACAGGGGGCGCGGGGCTACACCTTC; CDR3: CASSFYGQGARGYTF
J: TRBJ2-5; size: .; V: TRBV5-4; D: TRBD2; DNA: TGTGCCAGCAGCTTGGCGGCTAGCGGGACGAAGACCCAGTACTTC; CDR3: CASSLAASGTKTQYF
J: TRBJ2-2; size: once; V: TRBV9; D: .; DNA: TGTGCCAGCAGCGTAGATACAGCACCCGGGGAGCTGTTTTTT; CDR3: CASSVDTAPGELFF
J: TRBJ2-7; size: .; V: TRBV28; D: TRBD1; DNA: TGTGCCAGCAGTCTGGCGGACAGGACCTCCTACGAGCAGTACTTC; CDR3: CASSLADRTSYEQYF
J: TRBJ2-3; size: .; V: TRBV5-6; D: TRBD2; DNA: TGTGCCAGCAGCTCGTCGGGGGGATCAGATACGCAGTATTTT; CDR3: CASSSSGGSDTQYF
J: TRBJ2-7; size: few; V: TRBV5-1; D: TRBD2; DNA: TGCGCCAGCAGCTGGACTAGTTCCGAGCAGTACTTC; CDR3: CASSWTSSEQYF
J: TRBJ1-1; size: .; V: TRBV7-3; D: .; DNA: TGTGCCAGCAGCTGGACAGTGAACACTGAAGCTTTCTTT; CDR3: CASSWTVNTEAFF
J: TRBJ2-3; size: once; V: TRBV19; D: TRBD2; DNA: TGTGCCAGTAGTGGCGGGAGGGCCTTCAGCACAGATACGCAGTATTTT; CDR3: CASSGGRAFSTDTQYF
J: TRBJ2-1; size: .; V: TRBV27; D: TRBD2; DNA: TGTGCCAGCAGTCCCGCAAAGGCGGGAGGGCCGAACAATGAGCAGTTCTTC; CDR3: CASSPAKAGGPNNEQFF
J: TRBJ2-2; size: .; V: TRBV6-5; D: TRBD2; DNA: TGTGCCAGCAGTTACGGGCGGGAGGGCCGCGGCGGGGAGCTGTTTTTT; CDR3: CASSYGREGRGGELFF
J: TRBJ1-2; size: .; V: TRBV5-1; D: .; DNA: TGCGCCAGCCACCCCCAGGGGAGAGGGGATAACTATGGCTACACCTTC; CDR3: CASHPQGRGDNYGYTF
J: TRBJ2-1; size: .; V: TRBV11-2; D: .; DNA: TGTGCCAGCAGCCCCGGGGCGGGATCCTACAATGAGCAGTTCTTC; CDR3: CASSPGAGSYNEQFF
J: TRBJ2-1; size: .; V: TRBV18; D: TRBD2; DNA: TGTGCCAGCTCACCCCCCAGCGGGAGCGTCGATGAGCAGTTCTTC; CDR3: CASSPPSGSVDEQFF
J: TRBJ2-1; size: few; V: TRBV2; D: TRBD2; DNA: TGTGCCAGCAGTGTGACTAGCGGGAGGGTTGGTGAGCAGTTCTTC; CDR3: CASSVTSGRVGEQFF
J: TRBJ2-3; size: .; V: TRBV6-6; D: .; DNA: TGTGCCAGCAGTCGGGTGACAGATACGCAGTATTTT; CDR3: CASSRVTDTQYF
J: TRBJ2-3; size: .; V: TRBV9; D: TRBD2; DNA: TGTGCCAGCAGCACCCGACTAGCGGGAGGGGAAGATACGCAGTATTTT; CDR3: CASSTRLAGGEDTQYF
J: TRBJ2-1; size: .; V: TRBV30; D: TRBD2; DNA: TGTGCCTGGAGTGTACGCAGCGGGGTCTACAATGAGCAGTTCTTC; CDR3: CAWSVRSGVYNEQFF
J: TRBJ2-7; size: once; V: TRBV5-1; D: .; DNA: TGCGCCCGGGACTCAGGACCTACCGCGGGCTTCTACGAGCAGTACTTC; CDR3: CARDSGPTAGFYEQYF
J: TRBJ2-1; size: .; V: TRBV11-2; D: .; DNA: TGTGCCAGCAGCTTAGGGGCAGTCCGTGGTGAGCAGTTCTTC; CDR3: CASSLGAVRGEQFF
J: TRBJ1-4; size: .; V: TRBV2; D: TRBD1; DNA: TGTGCCAGCAGTGGACAGGGGAGAGGTGAAAAACTGTTTTTT; CDR3: CASSGQGRGEKLFF
J: TRBJ1-1; size: once; V: TRBV23-1; D: .; DNA: TGCGCCAGCAGTCAATGGAAGGGCGCTAACAGGGTCGGCACTGAAGCTTTCTTT; CDR3: CASSQWKGANRVGTEAFF
J: TRBJ2-5; size: .; V: TRBV2; D: .; DNA: TGTGCCAGCAGTTTAACCGACTCTCGCCAGACCCAGTACTTC; CDR3: CASSLTDSRQTQYF
J: TRBJ1-2; size: .; V: TRBV5-6; D: TRBD1; DNA: TGTGCCAGCAGCTCGATCCTGGACAGGGCAGGAGGCTACACCTTC; CDR3: CASSSILDRAGGYTF
J: TRBJ2-1; size: .; V: TRBV28; D: TRBD2; DNA: TGTGCCAGCAGTTCAACGGGACTAGTCTACAATGAGCAGTTCTTC; CDR3: CASSSTGLVYNEQFF
J: TRBJ2-1; size: .; V: TRBV7-2; D: TRBD2; DNA: TGTGCCAGCAGCTTCGGGACTAGCGGGAGTAGACAGCAGTTCTTC; CDR3: CASSFGTSGSRQQFF
J: TRBJ2-3; size: .; V: TRBV7-2; D: .; DNA: TGTGCCAGCAGCTCTTTCACAGATACGCAGTATTTT; CDR3: CASSSFTDTQYF
J: TRBJ2-3; size: .; V: TRBV28; D: TRBD2; DNA: TGTGCCAGCAGTTTAGATTTGGCGGGAGCCGCGGATACGCAGTATTTT; CDR3: CASSLDLAGAADTQYF
J: TRBJ1-1; size: .; V: TRBV27; D: .; DNA: TGTGCCAGCAGACAAACAGGGGCTTTCTTT; CDR3: CASRQTGAFF
J: TRBJ2-1; size: .; V: TRBV18; D: .; DNA: TGTGCCAGCTCACCCGTTATTGAGGGTGAGCAGTTCTTC; CDR3: CASSPVIEGEQFF
J: TRBJ1-3; size: once; V: TRBV11-2; D: TRBD1; DNA: TGTGCCAGCAGCTTTGCCCCGGCCACAGGGGGTGGAAACACCATATATTTT; CDR3: CASSFAPATGGGNTIYF
J: TRBJ2-2; size: .; V: TRBV4-2; D: .; DNA: TGTGCCAGCAGCCAAGTGGGCGGGCTCACCGGGGAGCTGTTTTTT; CDR3: CASSQVGGLTGELFF
J: TRBJ2-3; size: .; V: TRBV4-1; D: TRBD2; DNA: TGCGCCAGCAAGGAGACTAGCGGGAGAACAGATACGCAGTATTTT; CDR3: CASKETSGRTDTQYF
J: TRBJ2-1; size: .; V: TRBV2; D: TRBD2; DNA: TGTGCCAGCAGTGAACGACTAGCGGGAGAAATAAATGAGCAGTTCTTC; CDR3: CASSERLAGEINEQFF
J: TRBJ1-2; size: .; V: TRBV28; D: TRBD1; DNA: TGTGCCAGCAGGTCGGGACAGGGCAATGGCTACACCTTC; CDR3: CASRSGQGNGYTF
J: TRBJ2-2; size: .; V: TRBV18; D: TRBD1; DNA: TGTGCCAGCACGGACAGGGCAGCCGCCGGGGAGCTGTTTTTT; CDR3: CASTDRAAAGELFF
J: TRBJ2-7; size: .; V: TRBV2; D: .; DNA: TGTGCCAGCAGTGAATTTGCGGGGATCAACGAGCAGTACTTC; CDR3: CASSEFAGINEQYF
J: TRBJ2-6; size: .; V: TRBV19; D: .; DNA: TGTGCCAGTAGTACGAGACTACGGCCTGGGTCGGTCTCTGGGGCCAACGTCCTGACTTTC; CDR3: CASSTRLRPGSVSGANVLTF
J: TRBJ1-2; size: once; V: TRBV28; D: TRBD1; DNA: TGTGCCAGCAGTTTGACAGGGCCCTATGGCTACACCTTC; CDR3: CASSLTGPYGYTF
J: TRBJ2-7; size: .; V: TRBV29-1; D: TRBD1; DNA: TGCAGCGCATCCGGGACAGGCAACTACGAGCAGTACTTC; CDR3: CSASGTGNYEQYF
J: TRBJ1-1; size: .; V: TRBV19; D: .; DNA: TGTGCCAGTAGGGGACTTTTGAACACTGAAGCTTTCTTT; CDR3: CASRGLLNTEAFF
J: TRBJ2-7; size: .; V: TRBV9; D: .; DNA: TGTGCCAGCAGCGTAGAAGCCGGCGAGCAGTACTTC; CDR3: CASSVEAGEQYF
J: TRBJ1-5; size: few; V: TRBV28; D: .; DNA: TGTGCCAGCAGTTTACCCTCGTGGGAGGGTCCTCAGCCCCAGCATTTT; CDR3: CASSLPSWEGPQPQHF
J: TRBJ2-1; size: .; V: TRBV7-9; D: .; DNA: TGTGCCAGCAGACCCGACAGGACCTACAATGAGCAGTTCTTC; CDR3: CASRPDRTYNEQFF
J: TRBJ2-6; size: .; V: TRBV7-8; D: .; DNA: TGTGCCAGCAGCTTATCTTCTGGGGCCAACGTCCTGACTTTC; CDR3: CASSLSSGANVLTF
J: TRBJ1-5; size: .; V: TRBV19; D: .; DNA: TGTGCCAGTAGTATAGATTCCCCCTTAAGTGTGGGCCTCAATCAGCCCCAGCATTTT; CDR3: CASSIDSPLSVGLNQPQHF
J: TRBJ2-5; size: .; V: TRBV11-2; D: .; DNA: TGTGCCAGCAGCTTAGTTGATTCGGGAACCCAGTACTTC; CDR3: CASSLVDSGTQYF
J: TRBJ2-2; size: .; V: TRBV7-3; D: .; DNA: TGTGCCAGCAGCTTAGAGGGGGACGGTTATACCGGGGAGCTGTTTTTT; CDR3: CASSLEGDGYTGELFF
J: TRBJ2-3; size: .; V: TRBV7-2; D: TRBD2; DNA: TGTGCCAGCAGCTTACAAGCGGGAGAGGGAGATACGCAGTATTTT; CDR3: CASSLQAGEGDTQYF
J: TRBJ2-5; size: .; V: TRBV18; D: .; DNA: TGTGCCAGCTCAAACGGACAGCAAGAGACCCAGTACTTC; CDR3: CASSNGQQETQYF
J: TRBJ2-2; size: .; V: TRBV14; D: TRBD2; DNA: TGTGCCAGCAGACGACTAGCGGGAGGCACCGGGGAGCTGTTTTTT; CDR3: CASRRLAGGTGELFF
J: TRBJ2-1; size: .; V: TRBV11-2; D: TRBD2; DNA: TGTGCCAGCAGCTTAGGGGGTAGCGGGCGAAATAGAAACAATGAGCAGTTCTTC; CDR3: CASSLGGSGRNRNNEQFF